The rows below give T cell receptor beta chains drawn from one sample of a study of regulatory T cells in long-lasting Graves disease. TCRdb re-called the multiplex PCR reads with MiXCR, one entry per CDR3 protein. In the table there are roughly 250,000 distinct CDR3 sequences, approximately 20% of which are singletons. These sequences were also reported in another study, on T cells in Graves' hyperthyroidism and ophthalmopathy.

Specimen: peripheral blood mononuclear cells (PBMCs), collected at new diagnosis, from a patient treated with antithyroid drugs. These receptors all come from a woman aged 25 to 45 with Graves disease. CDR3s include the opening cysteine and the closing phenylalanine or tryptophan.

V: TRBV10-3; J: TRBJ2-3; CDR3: CATHSRGTSTDTQYF
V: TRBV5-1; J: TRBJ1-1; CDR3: CASSPPGSRNTEAFF
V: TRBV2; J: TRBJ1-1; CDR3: CASSEYNLNTEAFF
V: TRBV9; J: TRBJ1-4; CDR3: CASSVGTGTRNEKLFF
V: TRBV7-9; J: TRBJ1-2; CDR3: CASSPVWGNRVDYGYTF
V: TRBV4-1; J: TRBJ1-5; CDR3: CASSQGSPQMSQPQHF
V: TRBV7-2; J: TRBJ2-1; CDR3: CASSLAWGDEQFF
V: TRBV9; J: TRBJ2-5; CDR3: CASSLPGQGSETQYF
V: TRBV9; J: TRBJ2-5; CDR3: CASSVRPLRTQYF
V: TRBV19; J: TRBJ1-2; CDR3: CASSIQGYGYTF
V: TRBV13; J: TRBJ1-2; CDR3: CASSTWTEQYYGYTF
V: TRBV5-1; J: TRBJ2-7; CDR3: CASSLDRTSYEQYF
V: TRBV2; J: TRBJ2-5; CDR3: CASRRGGETQYF
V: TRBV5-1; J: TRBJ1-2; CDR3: CASSLDQPLDRVYGYTF
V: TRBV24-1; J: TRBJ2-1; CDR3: CATSDSGQGARGQFF
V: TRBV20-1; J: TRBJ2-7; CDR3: CSARDGLADEQYF
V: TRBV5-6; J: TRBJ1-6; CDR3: CASRPRLKGSYNSPLHF
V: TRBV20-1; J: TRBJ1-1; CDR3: CSARGHPGQGTPEAFF
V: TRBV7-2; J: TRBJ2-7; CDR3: CASSLASQGQGKNEQYF
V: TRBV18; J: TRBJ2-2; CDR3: CASSSPNTGELFF
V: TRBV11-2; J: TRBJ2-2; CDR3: CASNSIRAGELFF
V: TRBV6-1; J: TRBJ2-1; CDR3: CASIRRAVHSYNEQFF
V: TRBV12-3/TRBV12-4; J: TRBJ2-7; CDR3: CASSLGQGQGASEQYF
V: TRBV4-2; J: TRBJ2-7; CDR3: CASSQDNTYEQYF
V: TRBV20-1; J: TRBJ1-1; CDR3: CSADARGSLPQAFF
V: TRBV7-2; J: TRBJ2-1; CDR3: CASSLSGLAGDDEQFF
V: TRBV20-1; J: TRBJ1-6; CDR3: CSAREGGNYNSPLHF
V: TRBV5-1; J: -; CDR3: CASSLRGDRETQYF
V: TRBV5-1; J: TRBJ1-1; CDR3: CASSLESGVGAEAFF
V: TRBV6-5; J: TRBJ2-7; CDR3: CASSYFEAYEQYF
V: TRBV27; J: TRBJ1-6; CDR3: CASSLSTFAYNSPLHF
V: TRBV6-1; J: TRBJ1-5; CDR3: CASKTGIREQPQHF
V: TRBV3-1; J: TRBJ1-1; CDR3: CASSQVGGTSEAFF